The T cell receptor beta chain under discussion was sequenced for a study of blood T cell repertoires in COVID-19 (dated by TCRdb to 2018 to 2021). In the study overall: Samples from collaborators originated in the United States, Italy and Spain and spanned both the acute and convalescent phases of COVID-19. The prospective study material was composed of cDNA or gDNA derived from T cells, B-cell-depleted T cells, or PBMCs. Subjects who had been exposed to COVID-19, were actively infected with it, or had recovered from it provided the deeply sampled blood TCRbeta repertoires that made up the dataset. A freely available public database, intended as a resource for researchers studying the immune response to SARS-CoV-2, is where the repertoires were released. The samples were drawn from two sources: the first 160 participants of the ongoing ImmuneRACE study, and fewer than 1,500 subjects contributed by 6 global collaborators. Nearly every sample came with metadata listing a de-identified subject ID, COVID-19 status, age in years and sex. Where available, HLA class I and class II types were obtained from metadata supplied by the sample provider rather than from assay-based typing.

What the study reported, not specific to this receptor: How much clinical and demographic metadata was included differed by source and by participant, and the metadata was provided uncurated.

Whole blood was collected in K2EDTA tubes by collaborating institutions according to the institutions' own protocols. Collaborator samples were shipped for TCRbeta analysis as frozen whole blood, isolated PBMCs, or DNA extracted from either sample type. The CDR3 runs 13 residues from the cysteine to the phenylalanine. The only DNA kept is the CDR3, 39 bases in frame from the first base. CDR1 is given as LNHDA and CDR2 as SQIVND, both from the germline V gene (reference sequence). Cut back by 9 bases and 1 base, the V and J ends lie 12 bases apart. With regard to this clone: It has no known antigen specificity. Qualities for individual bases were not recorded, and no much larger clone is one base off.

TCRbeta CDR3 regions were amplified from genomic DNA by means of the immunoSEQ Assay, a bias-controlled multiplex PCR. As for the authors' bioinformatics: The number of nucleated cells in each sample was estimated by amplification of reference gene primers within the assay. To quantify the absolute abundance of each unique TCRbeta CDR3 rearrangement, sequence reads were collapsed and filtered. For each sample, productive Simpson clonality was calculated by taking the square root of Simpson's diversity index across productive rearrangements. What TCRdb holds here is the immuneACCESS table cut down to in-frame rearrangements. Part of the clones is not present; checked against another copy, under half of the missing clones reflect an unresolved V gene, and the others are unexplained. V and J calls and clone size are copied from that table; D and trimming were computed from the DNA. Present in this sample are about 34,000 clones, about 93% of which were seen just once. Of the sample, about 5% falls within the top ten clones.

This clonotype was obtained from a human donor in a cohort sampled during active COVID-19. Rearrangement joined TRBV19 to TRBJ1-1, with the D segment identity uncertain. Sequencing used peripheral blood. Here the CDR3 is given as CASKEAGNTEAFF. The DNA is as follows: TGTGCCAGCAAGGAGGCGGGGAACACTGAAGCTTTCTTT.